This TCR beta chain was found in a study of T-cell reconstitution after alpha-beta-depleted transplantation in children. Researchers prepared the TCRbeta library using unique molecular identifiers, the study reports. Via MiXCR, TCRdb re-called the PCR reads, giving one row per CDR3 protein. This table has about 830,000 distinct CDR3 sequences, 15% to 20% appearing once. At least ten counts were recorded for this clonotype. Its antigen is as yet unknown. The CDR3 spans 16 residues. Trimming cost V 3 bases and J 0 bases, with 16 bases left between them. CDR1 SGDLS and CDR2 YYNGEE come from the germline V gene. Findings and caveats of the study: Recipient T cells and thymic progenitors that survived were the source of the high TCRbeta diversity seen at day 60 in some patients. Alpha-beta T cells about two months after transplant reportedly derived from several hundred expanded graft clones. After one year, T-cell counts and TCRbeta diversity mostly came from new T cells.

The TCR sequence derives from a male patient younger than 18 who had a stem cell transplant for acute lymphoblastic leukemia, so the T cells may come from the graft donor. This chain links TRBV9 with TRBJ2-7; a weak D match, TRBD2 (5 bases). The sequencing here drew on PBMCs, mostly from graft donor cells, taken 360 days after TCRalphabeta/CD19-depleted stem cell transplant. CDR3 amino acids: CASSEGGQRYSYEQYF. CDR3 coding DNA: TGTGCCAGCAGCGAGGGCGGGCAGCGTTACTCCTACGAGCAGTACTTC.